The 21 T cell receptor beta chains presented below share a single source sample, sequenced in a study of cytomegalovirus exposure and HLA in healthy donors (dated by TCRdb to the late 2010s). Library preparation used the immunoSEQ multiplex PCR assay. For the multiplex PCR, a mixture combining 60 forward primers for TCR Vbeta segments and 13 reverse primers for TCR Jbeta segments was used. This immuneACCESS table, as held by TCRdb, lists in-frame sequences with V and J called but not all clones. Of the missing ones, under half trace to an unresolved V gene in checked studies; the others have no known cause. In all, the sample holds 60,000 to 70,000 clones, and about 70% of those were seen once. The ten largest clones add up to roughly 11% of the sample. What was sequenced was PBMCs. These receptors were taken from a woman in her 30s in good health and CMV-seronegative.

The chain couples TRBV10-3 to TRBJ2-7; 8 nucleotides agree with TRBD1. CDR1 is ENHRY and CDR2 is SYGVKD in the germline V gene. The CDR3 extends over 12 amino acids. The V segment lost 4 bases and the J segment 5 bases; nucleotides outside the gene matches: 1. CDR3 nucleotides: TGTGCCATCAGTGGGACAGGGAACGAGCAGTACTTC. As protein: CAISGTGNEQYF.

V and J are TRBV5-4 and TRBJ1-1; tentatively, D is TRBD1 (6 bases). The germline gives CDR1 SGHNT, CDR2 YYREEE (reference sequence). Trimming took off 0 bases at V and 1 base at J, with 10 bases between the two ends. CDR3 length: 15 amino acids. CDR3 region: CASSLEAGQNTEAFF. The CDR3 nucleotides are TGTGCCAGCAGCTTGGAAGCGGGACAGAACACTGAAGCTTTCTTT.

J is TRBJ2-1 and V is TRBV5-4; D possibly corresponds to TRBD1 (6 bases). V was pared by 4 bases and J by 8 bases, with 16 bases between. Germline-derived CDR1 and CDR2 are SGHNT and YYREEE (reference sequence). The CDR3 has 14 residues. In DNA form, the CDR3 reads TGTGCCAGCAGCCCAAGGGGGACCCCATATGAGCAGTTCTTC. It specifies CASSPRGTPYEQFF.

This clone was observed once. The chain recombines TRBV30 with TRBJ2-7; TRBD1 agrees at 11 bases. Germline lookup yields CDR1 GTSNPN and CDR2 SVGIG (reference sequence). Unmatched junction bases numbered 6, after V lost 3 bases and J lost 5 bases. The CDR3 has 14 residues. In DNA, the CDR3 is TGTGCCTGGAGCGGGACAGGGGGTCCCCACGAGCAGTACTTC. Its translation is CAWSGTGGPHEQYF.

This chain connects TRBV11-3 to TRBJ1-5; 7 bases agree with TRBD1. After removal of 5 bases from V and 7 bases from J, the junction contained 5 bases not matched to a gene. CDR1 is SGHNT, CDR2 YENEEA, per germline. The CDR3 runs 13 residues. Here the CDR3 reads CASSRQGDQPQHF. Written as DNA, the CDR3 is TGTGCCAGCAGCCGACAGGGAGACCAGCCCCAGCATTTT.

This clone was picked up a small number of times. The J gene is TRBJ1-3, the V gene TRBV5-5, with D possibly being TRBD1 (6 bases). The germline V and J ends were trimmed by 0 bases and 6 bases, with 10 bases remaining between them. Germline V gene data show CDR1 as SGHKS and CDR2 as YYEKEE (reference sequence). The CDR3 covers 14 residues. CDR3 amino acids: CASSLVRDINTIYF. The DNA of the CDR3 is TGTGCCAGCAGCTTGGTCCGGGACATAAACACCATATATTTT.

This chain links TRBV7-2 with TRBJ1-2; weak D call: TRBD1 (6 bases). The CDR3 contains 15 residues. Germline CDR1 SGHTA, CDR2 FQGNSA. V was pared by 5 bases and J by 3 bases, with 16 bases between. This CDR3 is CASSVPGGLDYGYTF. The CDR3, as DNA: TGTGCCAGCAGCGTACCGGGGGGGCTGGACTATGGCTACACCTTC.

This clone was found a few times. The chain has TRBV29-1 and TRBJ2-7; TRBD1 matches at 8 bases. This CDR3 spans 13 amino acids. Looked up from germline, CDR1 is SQVTM and CDR2 is ANQGSEA. J was trimmed by 6 bases and V by 4 bases; bases with no gene match: 8. The CDR3 spells CSVAPRTGFEQYF. The CDR3 bases are TGCAGCGTTGCCCCTCGGACAGGGTTCGAGCAGTACTTC.

This chain links TRBV27 with TRBJ1-1, with 11 bases fitting TRBD1. Per the germline V gene, CDR1 is MNHEY and CDR2 is SMNVEV (reference sequence). CDR3 length: 15 amino acids. V shed 3 bases, J shed 8 bases, and the junction held 8 bases outside the gene matches. CDR3 loop: CASSFSGTGGIEAFF. For the CDR3, the DNA is TGTGCCAGCAGTTTCTCCGGGACAGGGGGGATCGAAGCTTTCTTT.

The chain uses TRBV5-1 and TRBJ1-3; 7 bases fit TRBD1. Trimming took 0 bases from V and 0 from J; bases not matched to a gene: 6. Germline CDR1 SGHRS, CDR2 YFSETQ. CDR3 length: 17 residues. CDR3 residues: CASSLEAGGISGNTIYF. The CDR3 DNA sequence: TGCGCCAGCAGCTTGGAGGCAGGGGGTATCTCTGGAAACACCATATATTTT.

This clone was counted once. The rearrangement uses TRBV19 and TRBJ1-3; a weak D match, TRBD1 (6 bases). The CDR3 runs to 15 residues. Trimming took off 6 bases at V and 0 bases at J, with 12 bases between the two ends. Germline-derived CDR1 and CDR2 are LNHDA and SQIVND (reference sequence). In nucleotides, the CDR3 is TGTGCCAGTAGGACTACAGGGCGCTCTGGAAACACCATATATTTT. Translation gives CASRTTGRSGNTIYF.

The V gene is TRBV6-5, the J gene TRBJ2-7; D might be TRBD1 (6 bases). Per the germline V gene, CDR1 is MNHEY and CDR2 is SVGAGI. The germline V and J ends were trimmed by 0 bases and 3 bases, with 15 bases remaining between them. There are 16 residues in the CDR3. The CDR3 here is CASSYSRPGENYEQYF. The DNA for the CDR3 is TGTGCCAGCAGTTACTCTCGGCCAGGGGAAAACTACGAGCAGTACTTC.

The chain couples TRBV9 to TRBJ2-3; no firm D call. V was shortened by 0 bases and J by 2 bases, with 13 bases between the two germline ends. The germline gives CDR1 SGDLS, CDR2 YYNGEE. CDR3 length: 16 residues. The CDR3 region has the DNA TGTGCCAGCAGCGTAGTTAGCAACCTCCTCACAGATACGCAGTATTTT. This encodes CASSVVSNLLTDTQYF. The full variable domain, in which reference TRBV9 and TRBJ2-3 provide the parts outside the CDR3, is DSGVTQTPKHLITATGQRVTLRCSPRSGDLSVYWYQQSLDQGLQFLIQYYNGEERAKGNILERFSAQQFPDLHSELNLSSLELGDSALYFCASSVVSNLLTDTQYFGPGTRLTVL.

The rearrangement links TRBV2 to TRBJ1-5, with 9 bases matching TRBD1. Trimming at V came to 11 bases and at J to 4 bases, leaving 24 bases not matched to a gene. Germline CDR1 SNHLY, CDR2 FYNNEI. The CDR3 has 19 amino acids. The CDR3 DNA follows: TGTGCCGGACAAGGTCGCCGGGACAGGGTTTGGGGGCCTAATCAGCCCCAGCATTTT. This codes for CAGQGRRDRVWGPNQPQHF.

This chain joins TRBV7-3 and TRBJ2-7; 10 nucleotides line up with TRBD2. Germline V gene lookup returns CDR1 SGHTA and CDR2 FQGTGA. After removal of 5 bases from V and 0 bases from J, the junction contained 4 bases not matched to a gene. This CDR3 contains 15 residues. This chain's CDR3 is CASSPSGGASYEQYF. Here the CDR3 DNA reads TGTGCCAGCAGCCCCAGCGGGGGGGCCTCCTACGAGCAGTACTTC.

This chain connects TRBV2 to TRBJ2-3; the D is unclear. Trimming left V 7 bases short and J 1 base short, with 3 bases between. In germline, CDR1 is SNHLY, CDR2 FYNNEI. This CDR3 is 11 amino acids long. In DNA, the CDR3 is TGTGCCAGCACTGGCACAGATACGCAGTATTTT. Its protein product is CASTGTDTQYF.

The rearrangement uses TRBV4-1 and TRBJ1-1, with D hard to call. V gave up 0 bases and J gave up 9 bases, with 8 bases separating them. Germline assignment: CDR1 MGHRA and CDR2 YSYEKL. This CDR3 spans 12 amino acids. In nucleotides, the CDR3 is TGCGCCAGCAGCCAAGACCCTAATAAAGCTTTCTTT. This translates into CASSQDPNKAFF.

CDR3 sequence (DNA): TGCGCCAGCAGCCAAGTGCTTCGGACAGAGGGATGGGATGGCTACACCTTC. This codes for CASSQVLRTEGWDGYTF. The rearrangement links TRBV4-1 to TRBJ1-2, with TRBD1 as a possible D gene (6 bases). Germline V gives CDR1 MGHRA, CDR2 YSYEKL. The CDR3 is made up of 17 amino acids. V was pared by 1 base and J by 6 bases, with 21 bases between.

The rearrangement joins TRBV2 to TRBJ2-7; TRBD2 agrees at 8 bases. J lost 3 bases, V lost 9 bases, and 13 bases had no gene match. The CDR3 covers 15 residues. Germline assignment: CDR1 SNHLY and CDR2 FYNNEI. CDR3 region: CARNDPQRGHYEQYF. The CDR3 nucleotides are TGTGCCAGAAACGACCCCCAGCGGGGGCACTACGAGCAGTACTTC.

The chain is built from TRBV4-3 and TRBJ1-1; D call uncertain. The V and J ends lost 1 base and 0 bases respectively, with 6 bases between them. The germline V gene has CDR1 LGHNA and CDR2 YSLEER. There are 14 residues in the CDR3. CDR3 protein: CASSQALVNTEAFF. CDR3 sequence (DNA): TGCGCCAGCAGCCAAGCACTAGTGAACACTGAAGCTTTCTTT.

The chain couples TRBV11-3 to TRBJ2-7, with unresolved D. V lost 4 bases to trimming and J lost 0 bases, with 7 bases between them. The V gene's germline CDR1 is SGHNT and CDR2 YENEEA. This CDR3 is built from 13 residues. The DNA of the CDR3 is TGTGCCAGCAGCTCTTCAGTCTCCTACGAGCAGTACTTC. Translated, it gives CASSSSVSYEQYF.